This T cell receptor beta chain was identified during a study of T cells in localized non-small cell lung cancer. Study-wide results and caveats: It was uninvolved adjacent lung that showed the highest T cell clonality, exceeding tumor. Higher blood T cell density went with longer overall survival. Adjacent lung exhibited a median of 57 among the 100 most abundant tumor clones.

The CDR3 consists of 12 residues. Libraries were prepared by immunoSEQ multiplex PCR; TCRdb keeps only in-frame clonotypes and omits some of them. The table lists about 1,400 clones, 33% of them singletons. Turning to this clone: Its antigen remains unidentified.

The J gene is TRBJ2-1, the V gene TRBV1. TRBV1 is a pseudogene. This sequence originates from a man aged 40 to 70 with stage II lung adenocarcinoma. Sequencing was performed on lung tumor tissue, taken before any cancer treatment. The CDR3 region has the DNA TGCGCCAGCAGCCAAGGAGTAGGTGAGCAGTTCTTC. Translating gives CASSQGVGEQFF.